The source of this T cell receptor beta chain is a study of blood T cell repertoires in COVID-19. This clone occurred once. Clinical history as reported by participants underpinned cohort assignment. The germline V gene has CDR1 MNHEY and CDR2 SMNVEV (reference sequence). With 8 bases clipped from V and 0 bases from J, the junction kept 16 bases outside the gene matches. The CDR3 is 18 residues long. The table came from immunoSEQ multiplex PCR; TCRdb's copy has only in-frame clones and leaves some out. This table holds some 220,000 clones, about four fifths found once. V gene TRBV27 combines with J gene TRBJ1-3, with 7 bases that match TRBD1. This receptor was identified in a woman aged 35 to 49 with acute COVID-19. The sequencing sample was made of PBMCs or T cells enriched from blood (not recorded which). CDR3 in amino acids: CASLLTGARNFSGNTIYF. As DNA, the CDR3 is TGTGCCAGCCTACTCACAGGGGCACGGAACTTCTCTGGAAACACCATATATTTT.